This paragraph reports one T cell receptor (beta chain). The antigen is not known. Trimming at V came to 6 bases and at J to 2 bases, leaving 6 bases not matched to a gene. This CDR3 comprises 15 residues. Germline CDR1 reads SNHLY; CDR2 reads FYNNEI. This entry belongs to a study of CD8+ T cells in alopecia areata. The treatment was: oral pan-JAK inhibitor, 5-10 mg twice daily. Notes on the study in general: One nonresponder leaves baseline CD8+ expansion's link to response uncertain. Under tofacitinib, fewer expanded CD8+ clones appeared among the top 100 scalp clones. Persistence in scalp and blood during tofacitinib was observed for many expanded lesional clones. For lesional scalp, especially alopecia totalis/universalis, clonality was higher than in normal scalp.

Once RNA had been extracted, it was reverse transcribed into cDNA to act as the sequencing template. Here immunoSEQ multiplex PCR was the method, and the copy in TCRdb shows in-frame clones only, minus some. The table lists over 80,000 clones, roughly 40% of them singletons. The TCR sequence derives from a human donor with alopecia areata. The chain recombines TRBV2 with TRBJ2-1; 8 nucleotides align to TRBD1. The source was CD8+ T cells sorted from blood, collected at week 24, from a patient treated with tofacitinib. CDR3 nucleotides: TGTGCCAGCAGCGCAGACAGGGGAGCCTACAATGAGCAGTTCTTC. As protein: CASSADRGAYNEQFF. Full variable domain (rest looked up from reference TRBV2 and TRBJ2-1): EPEVTQTPSHQVTQMGQEVILRCVPISNHLYFYWYRQILGQKVEFLVSFYNNEISEKSEIFDDQFSVERPDGSNFTLKIRSTKLEDSAMYFCASSADRGAYNEQFFGPGTRLTVL.